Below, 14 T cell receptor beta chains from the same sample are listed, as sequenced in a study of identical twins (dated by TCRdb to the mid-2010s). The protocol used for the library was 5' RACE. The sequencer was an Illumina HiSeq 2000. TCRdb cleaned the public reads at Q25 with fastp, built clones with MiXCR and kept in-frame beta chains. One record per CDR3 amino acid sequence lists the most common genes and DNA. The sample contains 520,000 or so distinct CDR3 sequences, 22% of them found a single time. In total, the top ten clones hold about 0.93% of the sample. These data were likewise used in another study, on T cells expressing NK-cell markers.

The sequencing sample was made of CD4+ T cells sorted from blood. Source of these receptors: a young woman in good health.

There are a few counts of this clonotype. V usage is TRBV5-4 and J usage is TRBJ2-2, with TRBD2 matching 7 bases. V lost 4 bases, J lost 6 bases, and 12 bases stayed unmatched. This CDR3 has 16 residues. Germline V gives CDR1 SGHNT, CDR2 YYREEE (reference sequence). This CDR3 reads CASSLGSSGTSGELFF. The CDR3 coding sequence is TGTGCCAGCAGCCTGGGCTCTAGCGGAACATCCGGGGAGCTGTTTTTT.

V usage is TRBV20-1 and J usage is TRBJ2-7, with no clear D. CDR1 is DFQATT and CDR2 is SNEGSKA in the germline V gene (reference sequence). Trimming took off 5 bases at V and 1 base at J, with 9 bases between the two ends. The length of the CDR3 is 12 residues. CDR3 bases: TGCAGTGCTCGGACCTTTTCCTACGAGCAGTACTTC. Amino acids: CSARTFSYEQYF.

CDR3 nucleotides: TGCAGTGCTAGAGATCCCAGGGGAGTCGGGGAGCTGTTTTTT. It is translated as CSARDPRGVGELFF. J is TRBJ2-2 and V is TRBV20-1; a weak D match, TRBD1 (6 bases). The CDR3 contains 14 residues. V was clipped by 0 bases and J by 7 bases, with 12 bases between them. Germline CDR1 and CDR2: DFQATT and SNEGSKA (reference sequence).

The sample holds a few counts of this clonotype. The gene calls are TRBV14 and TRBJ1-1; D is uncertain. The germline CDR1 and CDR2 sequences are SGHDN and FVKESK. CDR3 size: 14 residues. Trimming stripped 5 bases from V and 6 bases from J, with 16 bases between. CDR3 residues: CASSSYVWEAEAFF. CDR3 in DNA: TGTGCCAGCAGCTCGTACGTGTGGGAGGCTGAAGCTTTCTTT.

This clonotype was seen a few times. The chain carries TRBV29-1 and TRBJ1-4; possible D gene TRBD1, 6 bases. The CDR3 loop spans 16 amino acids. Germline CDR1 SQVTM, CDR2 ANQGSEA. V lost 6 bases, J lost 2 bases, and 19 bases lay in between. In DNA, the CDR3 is TGCAGCGTCAGGGTAGGGGGGATTTCTACTAATGAAAAACTGTTTTTT. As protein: CSVRVGGISTNEKLFF.

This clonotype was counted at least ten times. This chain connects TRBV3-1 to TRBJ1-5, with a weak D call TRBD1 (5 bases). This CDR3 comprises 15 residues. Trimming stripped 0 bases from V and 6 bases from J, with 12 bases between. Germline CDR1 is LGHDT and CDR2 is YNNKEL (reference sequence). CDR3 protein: CASSQEGWDGQPQHF. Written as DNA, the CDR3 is TGTGCCAGCAGCCAAGAAGGCTGGGACGGTCAGCCCCAGCATTTT.

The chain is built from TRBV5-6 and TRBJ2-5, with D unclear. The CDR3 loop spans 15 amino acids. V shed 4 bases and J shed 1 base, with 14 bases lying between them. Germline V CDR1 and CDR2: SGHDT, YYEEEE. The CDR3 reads CASSAGRWIQETQYF. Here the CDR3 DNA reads TGTGCCAGCAGCGCTGGAAGGTGGATCCAAGAGACCCAGTACTTC.

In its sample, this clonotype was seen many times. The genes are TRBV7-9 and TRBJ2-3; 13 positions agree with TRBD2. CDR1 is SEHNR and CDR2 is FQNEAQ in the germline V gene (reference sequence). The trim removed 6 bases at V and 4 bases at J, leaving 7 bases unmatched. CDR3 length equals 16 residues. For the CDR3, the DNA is TGTGCCAGCAGTTCAGGACTAGCGGGAGTCTCAGATACGCAGTATTTT. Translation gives CASSSGLAGVSDTQYF.

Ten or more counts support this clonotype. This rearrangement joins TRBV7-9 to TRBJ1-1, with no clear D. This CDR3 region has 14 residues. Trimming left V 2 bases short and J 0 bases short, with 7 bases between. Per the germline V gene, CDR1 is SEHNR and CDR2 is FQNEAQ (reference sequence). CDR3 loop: CASSLTGLNTEAFF. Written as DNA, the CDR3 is TGTGCCAGCAGCTTAACGGGGTTGAACACTGAAGCTTTCTTT.

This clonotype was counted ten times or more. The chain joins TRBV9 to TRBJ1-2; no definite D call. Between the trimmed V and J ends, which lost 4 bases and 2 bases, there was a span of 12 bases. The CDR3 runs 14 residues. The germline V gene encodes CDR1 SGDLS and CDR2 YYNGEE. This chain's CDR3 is CASSPYTGNYGYTF. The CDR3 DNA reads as TGTGCCAGCAGCCCTTATACGGGGAACTATGGCTACACCTTC.

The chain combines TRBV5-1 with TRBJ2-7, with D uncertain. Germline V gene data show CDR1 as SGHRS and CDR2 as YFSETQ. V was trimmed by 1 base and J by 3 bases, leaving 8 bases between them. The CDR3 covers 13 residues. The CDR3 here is CASSLTVNYEQYF. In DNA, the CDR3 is TGCGCCAGCAGCTTGACAGTAAACTACGAGCAGTACTTC.

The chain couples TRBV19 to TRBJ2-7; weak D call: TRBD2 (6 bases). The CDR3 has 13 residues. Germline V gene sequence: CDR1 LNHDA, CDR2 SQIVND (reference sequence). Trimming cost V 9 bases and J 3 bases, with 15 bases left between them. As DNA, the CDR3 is TGTGCCAGCGGGAGCTACCCAAACTACGAGCAGTACTTC. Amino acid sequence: CASGSYPNYEQYF.

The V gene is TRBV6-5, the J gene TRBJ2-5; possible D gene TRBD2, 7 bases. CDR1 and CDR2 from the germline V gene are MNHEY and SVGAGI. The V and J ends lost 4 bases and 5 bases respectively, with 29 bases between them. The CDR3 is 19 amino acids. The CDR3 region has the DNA TGTGCCAGCAGTTCGAACACCCCGACAGGCGGGGGTGTTGGGGAGACCCAGTACTTC. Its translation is CASSSNTPTGGGVGETQYF.

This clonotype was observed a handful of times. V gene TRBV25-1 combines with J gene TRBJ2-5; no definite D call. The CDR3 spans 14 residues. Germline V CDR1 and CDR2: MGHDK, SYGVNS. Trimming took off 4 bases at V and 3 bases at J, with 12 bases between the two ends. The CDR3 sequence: CASSGQAAKETQYF. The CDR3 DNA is TGTGCCAGCAGTGGCCAGGCGGCAAAAGAGACCCAGTACTTC.